This T cell receptor beta chain was documented in a study of shared clonotypes between healthy human individuals. Across the study: Donors consisted of a couple of women and three men between 18 and 49.

J lost 7 bases, V lost 3 bases, and 4 bases had no gene match. The germline V gene encodes CDR1 MDHEN and CDR2 SYDVKM. The CDR3 sequence is 13 residues long. Only in-frame clones appear in the TCRdb table, and some are missing; sequencing was by immunoSEQ multiplex PCR. Found here are approximately 700,000 clones, more than 70% of them singletons; the top ten hold around 1.8%. The source of this sequence is a woman aged 25 to 45 in good health. The material sequenced was memory CD4+ T cells sorted from blood. Indicated subset: CD45RA-negative fraction. This chain connects TRBV28 to TRBJ2-7; TRBD2 matches at 9 bases. CDR3 loop: CASSFGGRGEQYF. The CDR3 DNA follows: TGTGCCAGCAGTTTTGGCGGGAGGGGTGAGCAGTACTTC.